The T cell receptor (beta chain) under discussion was sequenced for a study of lymphopenia after photon versus proton radiotherapy. General study points: Relative stability marked proton patients; photon patients lost diversity and naive cells.

A note on this clone: Its antigen is unknown.

CDR1 is LGHNA, CDR2 YNFKEQ, per germline. V gave up 2 bases and J gave up 3 bases, with 25 bases separating them. The CDR3 runs to 20 residues. Repertoires were generated with immunoSEQ multiplex PCR, while TCRdb's copy carries only in-frame clones and drops some. Of about 160,000 clones detected, 75% to 90% appear once; the ten largest clones hold around 4.7%. This chain links TRBV4-2 with TRBJ2-2, with TRBD2 as a possible D gene (6 bases). Here the sequenced sample was peripheral blood, taken from a patient treated with photon-based radiotherapy. This receptor was obtained from a man between 45 and 60 years old with gastric cancer. The DNA for the CDR3 is TGTGCCAGCAGCCAACAATGGGGGGATCGGTTGCGGCCGGACACCGGGGAGCTGTTTTTT. Translating it yields CASSQQWGDRLRPDTGELFF.